The clone carrying this T cell receptor (beta chain) was seen a single time. What it recognizes is unknown. The sample comes from a study of cytomegalovirus exposure and HLA in healthy donors. Findings and limits, study-wide: Overall, some 160 TCR beta chains were annotated as cytomegalovirus-associated. Available immune exposure information was restricted to CMV serostatus only. Testing in vitro showed a few CMV-associated chains specific for CMV antigens. Later analysis showed most CMV-associated TCR beta chains appearing HLA-restricted.

Both 60 Vbeta primers and 13 Jbeta primers went into the PCR. Sequencing was performed with immunoSEQ multiplex PCR; in TCRdb, only in-frame clones are kept and a portion is missing. The sample includes approximately 100,000 clones, around three quarters of them seen just once. Germline values: CDR1 SGHDT, CDR2 YYEEEE. V was shortened by 2 bases and J by 7 bases, with 18 bases between the two germline ends. The CDR3 length is 16 residues. The rearrangement links TRBV5-6 to TRBJ2-2; D might be TRBD2 (6 bases). What was sequenced was PBMCs. The source of this sequence is a woman between 40 and 55 years old in good health and CMV-seronegative. CDR3 nucleotides: TGTGCCAGCAGCTTCAAGGGACTCCCAACGGGCGGGGAGCTGTTTTTT. It yields the protein CASSFKGLPTGGELFF.